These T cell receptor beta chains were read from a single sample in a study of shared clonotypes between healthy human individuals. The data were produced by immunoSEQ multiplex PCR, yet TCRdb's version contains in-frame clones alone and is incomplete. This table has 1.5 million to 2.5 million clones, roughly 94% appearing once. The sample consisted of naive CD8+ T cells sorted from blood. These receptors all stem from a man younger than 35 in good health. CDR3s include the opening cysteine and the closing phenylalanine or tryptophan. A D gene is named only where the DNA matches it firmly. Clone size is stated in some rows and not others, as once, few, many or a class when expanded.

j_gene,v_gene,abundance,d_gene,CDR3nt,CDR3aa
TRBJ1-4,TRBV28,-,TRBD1,TGTGCCAGCAGTTTGACAGGGGGCGAGGAAAAACTGTTTTTT,CASSLTGGEEKLFF
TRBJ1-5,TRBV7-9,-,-,TGTGCCAGCAGCCTCGAGAATCAGCCCCAGCATTTT,CASSLENQPQHF
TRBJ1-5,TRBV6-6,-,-,TGTGCCAGCAACTATCAGCCCCAGCATTTT,CASNYQPQHF
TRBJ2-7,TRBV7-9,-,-,TGTGCCAGCAGCTCCTGGGGTCCTGAGCAGTACTTC,CASSSWGPEQYF
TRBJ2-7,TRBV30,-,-,TGTGCCTGGAGTCTGGGGGAGTCCTACGAGCAGTACTTC,CAWSLGESYEQYF
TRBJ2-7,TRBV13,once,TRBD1,TGTGCCAGCAGCTTGGGGCAGGGGGACTACGAGCAGTACTTC,CASSLGQGDYEQYF
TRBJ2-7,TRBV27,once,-,TGTGCCAGCAGTTTAACGGGCCTTAGTTACGAGCAGTACTTC,CASSLTGLSYEQYF
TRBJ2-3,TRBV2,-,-,TGTGCCAGTTTGGACACCAGCACAGATACGCAGTATTTT,CASLDTSTDTQYF
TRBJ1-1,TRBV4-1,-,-,TGCGCCAGCAGCCAAGATAGGGTTGACACTGAAGCTTTCTTT,CASSQDRVDTEAFF
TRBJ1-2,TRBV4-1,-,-,TGCGCCAGCAGCCCCCGGACCCCGGAACACTATGGCTACACCTTC,CASSPRTPEHYGYTF
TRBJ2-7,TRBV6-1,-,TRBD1,TGTGCCAGCAGGGAAATGGACAGGGTATCCTCCTACGAGCAGTACTTC,CASREMDRVSSYEQYF
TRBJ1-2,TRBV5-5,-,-,TGTGCCAGCAGTCCTGGGGAGGGGCCATATGGCTACACCTTC,CASSPGEGPYGYTF
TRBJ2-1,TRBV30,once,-,TGTGCCTGGAGTATAGACCTCCCCGCGGGCTCCGCCGAGCAGTTCTTC,CAWSIDLPAGSAEQFF
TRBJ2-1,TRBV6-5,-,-,TGTGCCAGCAGTTACTTAGGGGATGAGCAGTTCTTC,CASSYLGDEQFF
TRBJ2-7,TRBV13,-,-,TGTGCCAGCAGCTTGGGTTCCTCCTACGAGCAGTACTTC,CASSLGSSYEQYF
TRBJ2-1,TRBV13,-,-,TGTGCCAGCAGCTACGGGAATCCCTACAATGAGCAGTTCTTC,CASSYGNPYNEQFF
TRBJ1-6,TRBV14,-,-,TGTGCCAGCAGCACCCGGGACATAGGTAATTCACCCCTCCACTTT,CASSTRDIGNSPLHF
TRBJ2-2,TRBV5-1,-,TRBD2,TGCGCCAGCAGCTTGACTAGCGGGTCTCCTAAGAACACCGGGGAGCTGTTTTTT,CASSLTSGSPKNTGELFF
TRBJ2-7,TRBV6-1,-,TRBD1,TGTGCCAGCAGCTGGACAGGATACTACTACGAGCAGTACTTC,CASSWTGYYYEQYF